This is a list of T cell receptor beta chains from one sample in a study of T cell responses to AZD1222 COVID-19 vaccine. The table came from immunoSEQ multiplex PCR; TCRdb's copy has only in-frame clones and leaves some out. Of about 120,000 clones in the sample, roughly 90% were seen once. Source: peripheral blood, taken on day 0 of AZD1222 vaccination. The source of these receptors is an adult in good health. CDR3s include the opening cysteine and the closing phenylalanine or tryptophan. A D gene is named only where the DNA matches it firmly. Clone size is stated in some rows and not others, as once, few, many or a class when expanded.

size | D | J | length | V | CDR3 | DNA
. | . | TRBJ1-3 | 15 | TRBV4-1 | CASSQEGVRGNTIYF | TGCGCCAGCAGCCAAGAAGGGGTCCGGGGAAACACCATATATTTT
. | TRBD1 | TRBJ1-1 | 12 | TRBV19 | CASSRTGPEAFF | TGTGCCAGTAGTCGGACAGGGCCTGAAGCTTTCTTT
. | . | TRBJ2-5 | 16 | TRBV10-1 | CASSESQGQGRETQYF | TGCGCCAGCAGTGAGTCTCAGGGACAAGGGAGGGAGACCCAGTACTTC
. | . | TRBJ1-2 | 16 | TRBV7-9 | CASSLHLGEANYGYTF | TGTGCCAGCAGCTTACATTTGGGGGAGGCAAACTATGGCTACACCTTC
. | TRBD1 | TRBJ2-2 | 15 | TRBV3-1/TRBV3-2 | CASSRWTGGNGELFF | TGTGCCAGCAGCCGATGGACAGGGGGCAACGGGGAGCTGTTTTTT
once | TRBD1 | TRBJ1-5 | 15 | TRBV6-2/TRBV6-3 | CASSPRQGSNQPQHF | TGTGCCAGCAGCCCTCGACAGGGGAGCAATCAGCCCCAGCATTTT
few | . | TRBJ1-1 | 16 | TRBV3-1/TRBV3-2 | CASSQGRGIMNTEAFF | TGTGCCAGCAGCCAAGGACGAGGAATCATGAACACTGAAGCTTTCTTT
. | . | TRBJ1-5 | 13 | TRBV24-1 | CATSDLGDQPQHF | TGTGCCACCAGTGATTTAGGGGATCAGCCCCAGCATTTT
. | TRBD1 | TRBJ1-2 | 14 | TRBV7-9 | CASTPSGGMGGYTF | TGTGCCAGCACCCCTTCAGGGGGAATGGGGGGCTACACCTTC
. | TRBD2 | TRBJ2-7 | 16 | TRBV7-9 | CASRPSRAGGLYEQYF | TGTGCCAGCAGACCAAGCCGAGCGGGAGGGCTCTACGAGCAGTACTTC
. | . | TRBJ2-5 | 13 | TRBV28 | CASGTVAVETQYF | TGTGCCAGCGGTACAGTAGCTGTAGAGACCCAGTACTTC